This T cell receptor (beta chain) was recovered during a study of breast tumors, draining lymph nodes, adjacent tissues. TCRdb redid the calling of the multiplex PCR reads with MiXCR, one entry per CDR3 protein. This sample has roughly 49,000 distinct CDR3 sequences; 35% to 50% occur once, and the top ten carry about 11%. This CDR3 has 16 residues. Germline CDR1 reads LGHNA; CDR2 reads YSLEER. Study-level points and caveats: The lymph node origin of tumor T cells was framed as consistent with a hypothesis, not demonstrated. Tumors had less TCR diversity than lymph nodes, more than nontumor tissue. Tumor and nontumor repertoires were significantly more similar in luminal-like than in basal-like breast cancer.

Turning to this clonotype: Its matching antigen is unknown. The junction differs from germline at one of its ends, possibly a read error.

The specimen was breast tumor tissue. The chain recombines TRBV4-3 with TRBJ2-5, with TRBD2 matching 7 bases. The receptor comes from a female donor with breast cancer. Some clones in this sample may be carry-over from other donors' samples. The CDR3 loop is CASSQEYRTSEETPCF. CDR3 DNA sequence: TGCGCCAGCAGCCAAGAATACCGGACTAGTGAAGAGACCCCGTGCTTC.